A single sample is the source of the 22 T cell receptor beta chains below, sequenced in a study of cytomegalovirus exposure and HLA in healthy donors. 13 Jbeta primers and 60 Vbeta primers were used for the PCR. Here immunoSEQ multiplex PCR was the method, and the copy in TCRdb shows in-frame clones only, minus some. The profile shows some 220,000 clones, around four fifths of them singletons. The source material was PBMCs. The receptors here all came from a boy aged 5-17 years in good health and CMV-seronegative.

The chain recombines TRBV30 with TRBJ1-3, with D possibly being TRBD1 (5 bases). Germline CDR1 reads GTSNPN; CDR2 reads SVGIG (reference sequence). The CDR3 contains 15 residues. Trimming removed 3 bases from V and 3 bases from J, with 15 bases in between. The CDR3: CAWRGGLLGGNTIYF. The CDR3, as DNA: TGTGCCTGGAGGGGGGGACTTCTGGGTGGAAACACCATATATTTT. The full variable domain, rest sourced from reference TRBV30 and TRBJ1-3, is SQTIHQWPATLVQPVGSPLSLECTVEGTSNPNLYWYRQAAGRGLQLLFYSVGIGQISSEVPQNLSASRPQDRQFILSSKKLLLSDSGFYLCAWRGGLLGGNTIYFGEGSWLTVV.

CDR3 protein: CASTPWGDQPQHF. The CDR3 coding sequence is TGTGCCAGTACCCCATGGGGGGATCAGCCCCAGCATTTT. The rearrangement joins TRBV19 to TRBJ1-5, with D maybe TRBD1 (5 bases). The V and J ends lost 7 bases and 5 bases respectively, with 12 bases between them. The CDR3 runs 13 residues. The germline CDR1 and CDR2 sequences are LNHDA and SQIVND (reference sequence).

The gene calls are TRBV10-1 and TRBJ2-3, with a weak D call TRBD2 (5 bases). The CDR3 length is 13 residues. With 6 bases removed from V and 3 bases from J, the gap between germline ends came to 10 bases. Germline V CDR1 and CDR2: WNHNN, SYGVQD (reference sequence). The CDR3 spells CASSFSGTDTQYF. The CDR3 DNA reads TGCGCCAGCAGCTTCAGCGGTACAGATACGCAGTATTTT.

The CDR3 region is CASSQDGYRRPTGELFF. The CDR3 bases are TGCGCCAGCAGCCAAGATGGATACAGGCGACCCACCGGGGAGCTGTTTTTT. V and J are TRBV4-1 and TRBJ2-2, with D perhaps matching TRBD1 (5 bases). The germline V gene encodes CDR1 MGHRA and CDR2 YSYEKL. V shed 0 bases and J shed 4 bases, with 15 bases lying between them. This CDR3 comprises 17 residues.

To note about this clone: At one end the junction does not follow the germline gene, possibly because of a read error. CDR3 bases: TGTTCCAGCAGCTTAGCGCGCTCCGGGGACAGCACACGGAACACTGAAGCTTTCTTT. This encodes CSSSLARSGDSTRNTEAFF. The rearrangement joins TRBV7-9 to TRBJ1-1; the match to TRBD1 covers 7 bases. The CDR3 loop spans 19 amino acids. CDR1 SEHNR and CDR2 FQNEAQ come from the germline V gene (reference sequence).

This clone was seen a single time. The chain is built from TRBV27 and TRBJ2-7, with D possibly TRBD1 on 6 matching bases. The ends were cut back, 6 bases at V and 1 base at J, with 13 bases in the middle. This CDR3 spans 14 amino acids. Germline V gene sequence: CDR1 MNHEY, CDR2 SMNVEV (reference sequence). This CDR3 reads CASRRLTGSYEQYF. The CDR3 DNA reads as TGTGCCAGCAGGAGACTGACAGGATCCTACGAGCAGTACTTC.

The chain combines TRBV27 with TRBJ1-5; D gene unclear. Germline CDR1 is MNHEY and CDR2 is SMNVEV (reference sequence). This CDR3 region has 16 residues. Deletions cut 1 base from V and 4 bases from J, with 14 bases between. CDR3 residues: CASSLWGASRNQPQHF. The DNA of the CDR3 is TGTGCCAGCAGTTTATGGGGAGCGTCGCGGAATCAGCCCCAGCATTTT.

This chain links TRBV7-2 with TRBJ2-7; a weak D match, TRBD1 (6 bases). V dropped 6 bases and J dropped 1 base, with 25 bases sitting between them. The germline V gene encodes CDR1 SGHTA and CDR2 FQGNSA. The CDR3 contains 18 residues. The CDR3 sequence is CASRGQPRPWILSYEQYF. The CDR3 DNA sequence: TGTGCCAGCAGAGGACAGCCTCGACCTTGGATTCTGTCCTACGAGCAGTACTTC. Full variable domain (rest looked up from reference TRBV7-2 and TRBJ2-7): GAGVSQSPSNKVTEKGKDVELRCDPISGHTALYWYRQSLGQGLEFLIYFQGNSAPDKSGLPSDRFSAERTGGSVSTLTIQRTQQEDSAVYLCASRGQPRPWILSYEQYFGPGTRLTVT.

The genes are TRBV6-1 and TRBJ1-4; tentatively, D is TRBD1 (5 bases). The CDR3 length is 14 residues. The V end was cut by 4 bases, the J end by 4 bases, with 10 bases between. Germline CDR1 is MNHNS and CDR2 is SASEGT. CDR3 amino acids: CASSVAGNNEKLFF. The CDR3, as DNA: TGTGCCAGCAGTGTGGCAGGGAATAATGAAAAACTGTTTTTT.

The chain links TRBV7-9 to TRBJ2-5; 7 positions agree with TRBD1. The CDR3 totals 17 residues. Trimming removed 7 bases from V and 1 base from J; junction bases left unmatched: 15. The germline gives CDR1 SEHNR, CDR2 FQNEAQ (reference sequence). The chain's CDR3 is CASTLPHGQVLQETQYF. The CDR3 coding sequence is TGTGCCAGCACGCTACCACATGGACAGGTCCTCCAAGAGACCCAGTACTTC.

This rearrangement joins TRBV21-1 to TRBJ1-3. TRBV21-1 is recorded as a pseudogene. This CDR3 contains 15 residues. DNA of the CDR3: TGTGCCAGCAGCAAAGTCGGGGGTGGTGGAAACACCATATATTTT. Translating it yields CASSKVGGGGNTIYF.

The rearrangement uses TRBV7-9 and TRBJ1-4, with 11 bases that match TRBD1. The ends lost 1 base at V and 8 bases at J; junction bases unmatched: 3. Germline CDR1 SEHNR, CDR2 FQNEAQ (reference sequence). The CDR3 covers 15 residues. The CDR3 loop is CASSLVGQGGEKLFF. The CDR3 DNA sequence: TGTGCCAGCAGCTTAGTGGGACAGGGGGGAGAAAAACTGTTTTTT.

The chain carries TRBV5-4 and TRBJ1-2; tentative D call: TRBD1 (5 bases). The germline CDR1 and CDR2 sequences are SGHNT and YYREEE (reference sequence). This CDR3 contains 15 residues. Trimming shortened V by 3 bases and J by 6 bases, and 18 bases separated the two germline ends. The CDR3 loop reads CASSSPLDGGDGYTF. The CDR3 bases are TGTGCCAGCAGCTCGCCCCTCGACGGAGGGGATGGCTACACCTTC. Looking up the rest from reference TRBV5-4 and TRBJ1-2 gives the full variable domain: ETGVTQSPTHLIKTRGQQVTLRCSSQSGHNTVSWYQQALGQGPQFIFQYYREEENGRGNFPPRFSGLQFPNYSSELNVNALELDDSALYLCASSSPLDGGDGYTFGSGTRLTVV.

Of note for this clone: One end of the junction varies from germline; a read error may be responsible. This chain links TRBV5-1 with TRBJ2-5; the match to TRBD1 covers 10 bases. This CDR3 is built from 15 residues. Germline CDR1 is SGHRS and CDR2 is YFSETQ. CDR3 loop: CASTLTGTGEETQYF. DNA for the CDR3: TGCGCCAGCACCTTGACCGGGACAGGGGAAGAGACCCAGTACTTC. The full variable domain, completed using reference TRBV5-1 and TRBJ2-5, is KAGVTQTPRYLIKTRGQQVTLSCSPISGHRSVSWYQQTPGQGLQFLFEYFSETQRNKGNFPGRFSGRQFSNSRSEMNVSTLELGDSALYLCASTLTGTGEETQYFGPGTRLLVL.

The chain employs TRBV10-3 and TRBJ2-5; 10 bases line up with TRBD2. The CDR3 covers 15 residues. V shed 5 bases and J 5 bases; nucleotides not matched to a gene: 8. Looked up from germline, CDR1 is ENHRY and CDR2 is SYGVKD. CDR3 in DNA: TGTGCCATCAGTCAAAGCGGGAGGGGGATGGAGACCCAGTACTTC. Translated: CAISQSGRGMETQYF.

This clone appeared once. The CDR3 sequence is CASSDHGTVSYEQYF. In nucleotides, the CDR3 is TGTGCCAGCAGTGATCACGGGACAGTTTCCTACGAGCAGTACTTC. This chain links TRBV6-1 with TRBJ2-7, with 7 bases fitting TRBD1. J gave up 1 base and V 3 bases, and 6 bases lay outside the gene matches. The length of the CDR3 is 15 residues. From germline, CDR1 is MNHNS and CDR2 SASEGT.

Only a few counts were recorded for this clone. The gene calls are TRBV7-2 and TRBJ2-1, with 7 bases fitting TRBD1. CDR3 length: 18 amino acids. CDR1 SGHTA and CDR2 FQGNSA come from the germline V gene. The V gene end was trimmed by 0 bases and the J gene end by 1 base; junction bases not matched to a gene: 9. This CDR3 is CASSLAPSGTASYNEQFF. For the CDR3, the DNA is TGTGCCAGCAGCTTAGCCCCATCCGGGACAGCATCCTACAATGAGCAGTTCTTC. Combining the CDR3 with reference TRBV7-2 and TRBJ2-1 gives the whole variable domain GAGVSQSPSNKVTEKGKDVELRCDPISGHTALYWYRQSLGQGLEFLIYFQGNSAPDKSGLPSDRFSAERTGGSVSTLTIQRTQQEDSAVYLCASSLAPSGTASYNEQFFGPGTRLTVL.

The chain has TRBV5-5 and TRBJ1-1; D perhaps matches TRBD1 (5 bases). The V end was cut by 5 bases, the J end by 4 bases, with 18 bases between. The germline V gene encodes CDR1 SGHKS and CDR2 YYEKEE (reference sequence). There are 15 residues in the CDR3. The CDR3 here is CASSAYQGRPTEAFF. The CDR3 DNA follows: TGTGCCAGCAGTGCTTATCAGGGTCGACCCACTGAAGCTTTCTTT. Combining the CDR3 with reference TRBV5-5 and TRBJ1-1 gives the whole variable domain DAGVTQSPTHLIKTRGQQVTLRCSPISGHKSVSWYQQVLGQGPQFIFQYYEKEERGRGNFPDRFSARQFPNYSSELNVNALLLGDSALYLCASSAYQGRPTEAFFGQGTRLTVV.

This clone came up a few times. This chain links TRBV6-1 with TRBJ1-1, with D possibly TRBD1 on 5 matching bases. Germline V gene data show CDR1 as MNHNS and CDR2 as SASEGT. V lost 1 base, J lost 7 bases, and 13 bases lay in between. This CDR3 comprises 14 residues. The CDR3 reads CASSEVVLGGEAFF. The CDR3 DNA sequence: TGTGCCAGCAGTGAAGTGGTTCTCGGGGGTGAAGCTTTCTTT.

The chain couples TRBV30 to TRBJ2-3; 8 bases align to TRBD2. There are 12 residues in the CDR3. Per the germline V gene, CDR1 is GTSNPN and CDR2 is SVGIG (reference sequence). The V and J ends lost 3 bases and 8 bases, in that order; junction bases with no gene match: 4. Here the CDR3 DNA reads TGTGCCTGGAGGCGGGGGGAAGGTACGCAGTATTTT. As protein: CAWRRGEGTQYF. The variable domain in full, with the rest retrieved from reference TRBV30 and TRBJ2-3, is SQTIHQWPATLVQPVGSPLSLECTVEGTSNPNLYWYRQAAGRGLQLLFYSVGIGQISSEVPQNLSASRPQDRQFILSSKKLLLSDSGFYLCAWRRGEGTQYFGPGTRLTVL.

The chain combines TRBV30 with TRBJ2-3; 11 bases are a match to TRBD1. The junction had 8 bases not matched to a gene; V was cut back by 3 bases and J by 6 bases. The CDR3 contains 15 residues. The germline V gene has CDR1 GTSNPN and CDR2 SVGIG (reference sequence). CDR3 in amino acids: CAWSLGTGGHDTQYF. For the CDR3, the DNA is TGTGCCTGGAGCCTCGGGACAGGGGGACATGATACGCAGTATTTT.

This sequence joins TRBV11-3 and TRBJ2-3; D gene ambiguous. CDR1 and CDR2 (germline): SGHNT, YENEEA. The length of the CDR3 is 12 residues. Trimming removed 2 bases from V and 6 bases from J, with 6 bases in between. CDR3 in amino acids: CASSLLDDTQYF. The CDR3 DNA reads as TGTGCCAGCAGCTTACTAGACGATACGCAGTATTTT.